Each of the 29 T cell receptor beta chains below was sequenced from the same sample in a study of vaccination and CD4 T cells after COVID-19. Treatment specified: roughly 11-day PBMC culture with coronavirus spike peptide pools or control peptides (ViraFEST assay). Cultured CD4+ T-cell DNA underwent Oncomine TCR Beta short-read sequencing. Via MiXCR, TCRdb re-called the PCR reads, giving one row per CDR3 protein. The sample consists of about 25,000 distinct CDR3 sequences, roughly 42% of them appearing once. No cognate antigen is known for these TCRs. The material sequenced was CD4+ T cells from blood, cultured in vitro. The receptors here all came from a human donor who had recovered from COVID-19.

This clonotype was observed a few times. The chain couples TRBV19 to TRBJ2-7; maybe TRBD1 (5 bases). This CDR3 is 15 amino acids long. V was clipped by 3 bases and J by 2 bases, with 14 bases between them. The germline gives CDR1 LNHDA, CDR2 SQIVND (reference sequence). This chain's CDR3 is CASSIWSGNTYEQYF. The CDR3 DNA follows: TGTGCCAGTAGTATCTGGTCAGGGAATACCTACGAGCAGTACTTC.

This clonotype showed up just once. V is TRBV19 and J is TRBJ1-5; 8 bases fit TRBD1. The CDR3 has 15 residues. Germline loops: CDR1 LNHDA, CDR2 SQIVND (reference sequence). The J segment lost 3 bases and the V segment lost 6 bases, leaving 7 bases of the junction unmatched. As DNA, the CDR3 is TGTGCCAGTAGGTTAGACAGGGGCAACAATCAGCCCCAGCATTTT. Amino acid sequence: CASRLDRGNNQPQHF.

The chain combines TRBV18 with TRBJ2-5, with D tentatively TRBD1 (6 bases). V lost 6 bases and J 0 bases, leaving 11 bases between the germline ends. This CDR3 comprises 14 residues. Germline V lookup: CDR1 KGHSH, CDR2 LQKENI. Here the CDR3 DNA reads TGTGCCAGCTCGCCGGACAGTAACCAAGAGACCCAGTACTTC. This translates into CASSPDSNQETQYF.

V gene TRBV11-2 combines with J gene TRBJ2-5, with 8 bases aligning to TRBD1. This CDR3 has 16 amino acids. The germline gives CDR1 SGHAT, CDR2 FQNNGV. With 0 bases clipped from V and 5 bases from J, the junction kept 8 bases outside the gene matches. The CDR3 DNA is TGTGCCAGCAGCTTAGACCTGGACAGGGTCCGGGAGACCCAGTACTTC. Translated: CASSLDLDRVRETQYF.

The J gene is TRBJ1-2, the V gene TRBV20-1; D unclear. The germline V gene encodes CDR1 DFQATT and CDR2 SNEGSKA (reference sequence). V shed 5 bases and J shed 7 bases, with 20 bases lying between them. The CDR3 sequence is 14 residues long. The CDR3 region is CSAPNPGPGGGYTF. As DNA, the CDR3 is TGCAGTGCTCCAAATCCGGGCCCCGGAGGTGGCTACACCTTC.

The count of this clonotype is one. V is TRBV14 and J is TRBJ2-1, with 9 bases lining up with TRBD2. CDR3 length equals 14 residues. Germline CDR1 is SGHDN and CDR2 is FVKESK. Unmatched junction bases numbered 2, after V lost 1 base and J lost 7 bases. The CDR3 region has the DNA TGTGCCAGCAGCCAAGCTAGCGGGGTAAATGAGCAGTTCTTC. This codes for CASSQASGVNEQFF.

The table lists this clonotype with a few counts. The chain employs TRBV10-3 and TRBJ2-5; 7 bases fit TRBD1. Germline V gives CDR1 ENHRY, CDR2 SYGVKD. The CDR3 totals 14 residues. Germline trimming cut 5 bases from V and 2 bases from J; bases unmatched to any gene: 5. CDR3 in amino acids: CAISRDSRQETQYF. CDR3 bases: TGTGCCATCAGTCGGGACAGTAGACAAGAGACCCAGTACTTC.

The genes are TRBV6-1 and TRBJ2-5, with a tentative D call TRBD2 (7 bases). The CDR3 has 14 residues. The germline CDR1 and CDR2 sequences are MNHNS and SASEGT. The V end was cut by 6 bases, the J end by 5 bases, with 16 bases between. The CDR3 loop is CASRLSGGVETQYF. The DNA of the CDR3 is TGTGCCAGCAGGCTTTCGGGGGGCGTGGAGACCCAGTACTTC.

The chain carries TRBV28 and TRBJ1-5, with a weak D call TRBD1 (6 bases). Germline values: CDR1 MDHEN, CDR2 SYDVKM. Trimming removed 6 bases at V and 4 bases at J, with 13 bases between. The CDR3 sequence is 14 residues long. In DNA form, the CDR3 reads TGTGCCAGCAGGATAGGGGGGTTAAATCAGCCCCAGCATTTT. This sequence encodes CASRIGGLNQPQHF.

This clonotype was found a few times. This sequence joins TRBV7-2 and TRBJ1-2, with 9 positions matching TRBD1. The CDR3 is made up of 14 amino acids. Looked up from germline, CDR1 is SGHTA and CDR2 is FQGNSA. V trimming: 5 bases; J trimming: 7 bases; junction bases outside the gene matches: 8. In DNA, the CDR3 is TGTGCCAGCAGCCAGGACAGGGGTTCGGTTGGCTACACCTTC. Encoded protein: CASSQDRGSVGYTF.

This clonotype appeared a few times. This chain links TRBV20-1 with TRBJ2-3; no definite D call. This CDR3 is built from 14 residues. Trimming removed 1 base from V and 1 base from J, with 9 bases in between. Germline V gives CDR1 DFQATT, CDR2 SNEGSKA (reference sequence). The CDR3 DNA follows: TGCAGTGCTAGAGTTACTGGTGGCACAGATACGCAGTATTTT. Its translation is CSARVTGGTDTQYF.

The chain recombines TRBV20-1 with TRBJ2-1, with no clear D. The CDR3 has 11 amino acids. Germline CDR1 DFQATT, CDR2 SNEGSKA (reference sequence). V dropped 6 bases and J dropped 3 bases, with 6 bases sitting between them. The CDR3 here is CSAPDYNEQFF. CDR3 nucleotides: TGCAGTGCCCCAGACTACAATGAGCAGTTCTTC.

The rearrangement links TRBV20-1 to TRBJ2-5; D gene ambiguous. Trimming shortened V by 3 bases and J by 3 bases, and 11 bases separated the two germline ends. CDR1 is DFQATT, CDR2 SNEGSKA, per germline (reference sequence). This CDR3 is 13 amino acids long. CDR3 nucleotides: TGCAGTGCTAGCCGACCAAGGAAAGAGACCCAGTACTTC. This translates into CSASRPRKETQYF.

The J gene is TRBJ2-3, the V gene TRBV11-2; no firm D call. CDR3 length: 12 residues. Trimming took 2 bases from V and 7 from J, leaving 7 bases between them. Germline CDR1 reads SGHAT; CDR2 reads FQNNGV. The DNA of the CDR3 is TGTGCCAGCAGCTTAAACTCGTATACGCAGTATTTT. Residues: CASSLNSYTQYF.

V is TRBV6-2 or TRBV6-3 and J is TRBJ1-5; TRBD1 might be the D (5 bases). Germline CDR1 is MNHEY and CDR2 is SVGEGT. The CDR3 is 15 residues long. V was shortened by 7 bases and J by 0 bases, with 13 bases between the two germline ends. CDR3 protein: CASTDSSYSNQPQHF. CDR3 sequence (DNA): TGTGCCAGCACCGACAGCAGTTATAGCAATCAGCCCCAGCATTTT.

The chain links TRBV27 to TRBJ2-7, with TRBD2 matching 11 bases. Germline trimming cut 4 bases from V and 4 bases from J; bases unmatched to any gene: 9. CDR1 MNHEY and CDR2 SMNVEV come from the germline V gene (reference sequence). The CDR3 is 16 residues long. CDR3 loop: CASSSPPGLAEYEQYF. Here the CDR3 DNA reads TGTGCCAGCAGTTCCCCACCGGGACTAGCGGAATACGAGCAGTACTTC.

This chain connects TRBV7-6 to TRBJ2-2; D uncertain. V lost 5 bases and J lost 2, with 12 bases in between. Germline CDR1 reads SGHVS; CDR2 reads FNYEAQ. This CDR3 is 15 amino acids long. The CDR3 loop is CASSLAGTNTGELFF. In nucleotides, the CDR3 is TGTGCCAGCAGCCTCGCCGGAACCAACACCGGGGAGCTGTTTTTT. The entire variable domain, with the rest obtained from reference TRBV7-6 and TRBJ2-2, is as follows: GAGVSQSPRYKVTKRGQDVALRCDPISGHVSLYWYRQALGQGPEFLTYFNYEAQQDKSGLPNDRFSAERPEGSISTLTIQRTEQRDSAMYRCASSLAGTNTGELFFGEGSRLTVL.

As DNA, the CDR3 is TGTGCCAGCAGCTTGGGGGACAGGGATCCCTACGAGCAGTACTTC. Translated, it gives CASSLGDRDPYEQYF. This chain joins TRBV7-9 and TRBJ2-7, with 9 bases that match TRBD1. Trimming removed 3 bases from V and 2 bases from J; junction bases left unmatched: 5. Germline V CDR1 and CDR2: SEHNR, FQNEAQ (reference sequence). The CDR3 extends over 15 amino acids.

This chain links TRBV10-3 with TRBJ1-1; 7 bases align to TRBD1. CDR1 and CDR2 (germline): ENHRY, SYGVKD. The CDR3 is 14 residues long. J was trimmed by 4 bases and V by 2 bases; bases with no gene match: 4. CDR3 in amino acids: CAISEVDRVTEAFF. CDR3 DNA sequence: TGTGCCATCAGTGAGGTTGACAGGGTCACTGAAGCTTTCTTT.

J is TRBJ2-2 and V is TRBV11-3; tentative D call: TRBD1 (5 bases). Trimming pared 5 bases from V and 15 bases from J, leaving 19 bases between. Germline values: CDR1 SGHNT, CDR2 YENEEA. This CDR3 is built from 13 residues. The CDR3 DNA follows: TGTGCCAGCAGCAGAACCGACAGTACTCTGGTGTTTTTT. It is translated as CASSRTDSTLVFF. The full variable domain, rest sourced from reference TRBV11-3 and TRBJ2-2, is EAGVVQSPRYKIIEKKQPVAFWCNPISGHNTLYWYLQNLGQGPELLIRYENEEAVDDSQLPKDRFSAERLKGVDSTLKIQPAELGDSAVYLCASSRTDSTLVFFGEGSRLTVL.

This clonotype has only a few counts. The genes are TRBV6-1 and TRBJ2-3; unclear D gene. This CDR3 contains 13 residues. Trimming cost V 4 bases and J 2 bases, with 7 bases left between them. Germline lookup yields CDR1 MNHNS and CDR2 SASEGT. The chain's CDR3 is CASSGRLTDTQYF. In DNA, the CDR3 is TGTGCCAGCAGTGGCAGACTCACAGATACGCAGTATTTT.

The chain joins TRBV7-9 to TRBJ2-7; the D gene is possibly TRBD2 (7 bases). Germline-derived CDR1 and CDR2 are SEHNR and FQNEAQ (reference sequence). CDR3 length: 20 residues. Trimming cost V 5 bases and J 2 bases, with 31 bases left between them. This chain's CDR3 is CASSLGGGTPTSPTPYEQYF. For the CDR3, the DNA is TGTGCCAGCAGCCTAGGGGGGGGCACACCGACGTCCCCGACCCCCTACGAGCAGTACTTC.

This chain uses TRBV7-9 with TRBJ1-2; 8 nucleotides agree with TRBD1. CDR3 length equals 15 residues. After removal of 4 bases from V and 5 bases from J, the junction contained 9 bases not matched to a gene. Germline V lookup: CDR1 SEHNR, CDR2 FQNEAQ (reference sequence). The CDR3 sequence is CASSSRDRGTYGYTF. The CDR3 bases are TGTGCCAGCAGCTCGAGAGACAGGGGCACATATGGCTACACCTTC.

This chain uses TRBV10-3 with TRBJ2-7; 10 nucleotides line up with TRBD1. Germline V gene lookup returns CDR1 ENHRY and CDR2 SYGVKD. The CDR3 is 12 residues long. Trimming removed 10 bases from V and 3 bases from J; junction bases left unmatched: 3. CDR3 region: CATGQGGYEQYF. The CDR3 nucleotides are TGTGCCACCGGACAGGGGGGCTACGAGCAGTACTTC.

The chain links TRBV28 to TRBJ2-3; the match to TRBD1 covers 10 bases. J lost 4 bases, V lost 6 bases, and 7 bases had no gene match. This CDR3 is 15 amino acids long. Germline V gene data show CDR1 as MDHEN and CDR2 as SYDVKM. The CDR3 region has the DNA TGTGCCAGCAGCCAAGCCGGGACAGGGGCAGATACGCAGTATTTT. Protein sequence: CASSQAGTGADTQYF.

The rearrangement uses TRBV10-1 and TRBJ2-7, with 9 bases aligning to TRBD1. This CDR3 comprises 13 residues. Germline CDR1 WNHNN, CDR2 SYGVQD (reference sequence). The V gene end was trimmed by 9 bases and the J gene end by 5 bases; junction bases not matched to a gene: 8. CDR3 amino acids: CASPGTGKHEQYF. The CDR3 DNA is TGCGCCAGTCCCGGGACAGGGAAGCACGAGCAGTACTTC.

This sequence joins TRBV11-3 and TRBJ1-2; D gene ambiguous. The CDR3 has 13 residues. CDR1 is SGHNT and CDR2 is YENEEA in the germline V gene. V lost 0 bases and J lost 4, with 6 bases in between. Written as DNA, the CDR3 is TGTGCCAGCAGCTTAGATCATGGCTATGGCTACACCTTC. This encodes CASSLDHGYGYTF.

This clonotype showed up just a few times. As DNA, the CDR3 is TGTGCCAGCAGCTACAACCGGGACAGCACCTACGAGCAGTACTTC. This gives the protein CASSYNRDSTYEQYF. The chain links TRBV11-3 to TRBJ2-7; 7 bases are shared with TRBD1. After removal of 4 bases from V and 2 bases from J, the junction contained 8 bases not matched to a gene. The CDR3 has 15 residues. The germline gives CDR1 SGHNT, CDR2 YENEEA.

This clonotype was counted once. This rearrangement joins TRBV4-3 to TRBJ1-6; D remains unclear. Trimming removed 5 bases from V and 8 bases from J, with 16 bases in between. This CDR3 has 15 residues. Germline loops: CDR1 LGHNA, CDR2 YSLEER. In DNA form, the CDR3 reads TGCGCCAGCAGCGAAGGATCCGGGATCCATTCACCCCTCCACTTT. Translated, it gives CASSEGSGIHSPLHF.